These T cell receptor beta chains were read from a single sample in a study of cytomegalovirus exposure and HLA in healthy donors. Clones were sequenced by immunoSEQ multiplex PCR, and TCRdb holds only the in-frame ones, with some missing. This sample has 75,000 to 100,000 clones; around three quarters occur once, and the top ten carry approximately 15%. The sample was PBMCs. The source of these receptors is a man aged 55-75 years in good health and CMV-seropositive. The CDR3 runs from the conserved cysteine through the conserved F or W. Each record gives: clone size, D gene, J gene, CDR3 length, V gene, CDR3 protein, CDR3 DNA. The D gene is left open where the match is weak. The listing skips clone size in some rows; elsewhere it reads once, few, many or a size class.

>NA|NA|TRBJ1-4|15|TRBV27
CASSLGYLGGGKLFF
TGTGCCAGCAGTTTAGGTTATCTGGGGGGAGGAAAACTGTTTTTT
>NA|NA|TRBJ1-6|12|TRBV4-1
CASSQAFSPLHF
TGCGCCAGCAGCCAGGCATTTTCACCCCTCCACTTT
>NA|NA|TRBJ1-2|16|TRBV12-5
CASGLRQGILRYGYTF
TGTGCTAGTGGTTTGCGGCAGGGGATACTGCGCTATGGCTACACCTTC
>once|TRBD1|TRBJ1-6|14|TRBV5-1
CASSPRQGASPLHF
TGCGCCAGCAGCCCCAGACAGGGTGCATCACCCCTCCACTTT
>NA|NA|TRBJ2-7|15|TRBV11-1
CASRADSAYSYEQYF
TGTGCCAGCAGAGCGGACAGTGCCTACTCCTACGAGCAGTACTTC
>NA|TRBD1|TRBJ2-2|16|TRBV15
CATREGGQGASGELFF
TGTGCCACCAGGGAAGGGGGACAGGGGGCTTCCGGGGAGCTGTTTTTT
>NA|NA|TRBJ1-1|13|TRBV27
CASRAGDIARAFF
TGTGCCAGCAGGGCAGGGGATATTGCGAGGGCTTTCTTT
>NA|NA|TRBJ2-2|15|TRBV19
CASSILRARVGELFF
TGTGCCAGTAGTATTTTAAGGGCGCGGGTCGGGGAGCTGTTTTTT
>NA|NA|TRBJ1-2|16|TRBV6-5
CASSYSPRARGYGYTF
TGTGCCAGCAGTTACTCCCCCAGGGCCAGGGGATATGGCTACACCTTC
>few|NA|TRBJ2-7|12|TRBV14
CASSQARYEQYF
TGTGCCAGCAGCCAAGCTCGCTACGAGCAGTACTTC
>NA|TRBD1|TRBJ2-7|15|TRBV7-6
CASSLAQGEAYEQYF
TGTGCCAGCAGCTTGGCGCAGGGGGAAGCCTACGAGCAGTACTTC
>NA|NA|TRBJ1-1|14|TRBV7-9
CASSPRVRNTEAFF
TGTGCCAGCAGCCCCCGGGTCAGGAACACTGAAGCTTTCTTT
>NA|TRBD1|TRBJ1-5|14|TRBV19
CASSRGLSNQPQHF
TGTGCCAGTTCTAGGGGGCTCAGCAATCAGCCCCAGCATTTT
>once|TRBD1|TRBJ2-2|16|TRBV2
CASRDRGSPGTGELFF
TGTGCCAGCCGGGACAGGGGCTCCCCGGGCACCGGGGAGCTGTTTTTT
>NA|TRBD1|TRBJ2-4|16|TRBV7-8
CASSLPAGGVLDIQYF
TGTGCCAGCAGCCTCCCCGCAGGGGGCGTGTTGGACATTCAGTACTTC
>NA|NA|TRBJ2-5|16|TRBV21-1
CASSNFRVAGKETQYF
TGTGCCAGCAGCAACTTCCGAGTGGCAGGGAAAGAGACCCAGTACTTC
>NA|TRBD1|TRBJ2-7|13|TRBV11-2
CASSSGQGREQYF
TGTGCCAGCAGCTCTGGACAGGGACGAGAGCAGTACTTC
>once|TRBD2|TRBJ2-7|11|TRBV18
CASSPGGEQYF
TGTGCCAGCTCCCCCGGGGGGGAGCAGTACTTC
>NA|NA|TRBJ2-5|13|TRBV30
CAWSGTRGETQYF
TGTGCCTGGAGCGGTACTAGAGGGGAGACCCAGTACTTC
>few|NA|TRBJ2-7|14|TRBV15
CATSRDVQYYEQYF
TGTGCCACCAGCAGAGATGTACAGTACTACGAGCAGTACTTC
>once|TRBD2|TRBJ2-1|16|TRBV2
CASSPGEGFQDHEQFF
TGTGCCAGCAGTCCGGGGGAGGGGTTCCAAGATCATGAGCAGTTCTTC
>NA|NA|TRBJ1-3|15|TRBV6-5
CASSYSNREGNTIYF
TGTGCCAGCAGTTACTCGAACAGGGAAGGAAACACCATATATTTT
>few|NA|TRBJ1-1|14|TRBV19
CASSINSGYTEAFF
TGTGCCAGTAGTATCAACTCAGGATACACTGAAGCTTTCTTT
>NA|TRBD1|TRBJ2-3|19|TRBV6-1
CASSERALGRQGGTDTQYF
TGTGCCAGCAGTGAAAGGGCCTTAGGGCGACAGGGGGGCACAGATACGCAGTATTTT
>NA|TRBD1|TRBJ1-1|14|TRBV27
CASSLQGGGTEAFF
TGTGCCAGCAGTTTACAGGGGGGTGGCACTGAAGCTTTCTTT
>NA|NA|TRBJ2-3|15|TRBV5-6
CASSLERRRTDTQYF
TGTGCCAGCAGCTTGGAGCGACGAAGGACAGATACGCAGTATTTT
>NA|NA|TRBJ2-3|14|TRBV6-5
CASKVGPSADTQYF
TGTGCCAGCAAGGTGGGCCCCTCGGCAGATACGCAGTATTTT
>NA|TRBD1|TRBJ2-3|15|TRBV28
CASSLLAGGTDTQYF
TGTGCCAGCAGTTTACTAGCAGGGGGAACAGATACGCAGTATTTT
>once|NA|TRBJ1-6|15|TRBV6-6
CASSRSGQNNSPLRF
TGTGCCAGCAGCCGATCGGGACAAAATAATTCACCCCTCCGCTTT
>NA|NA|TRBJ1-1|14|TRBV28
CASRSRAVNAEAFF
TGTGCCAGCAGGTCTAGAGCGGTTAACGCTGAAGCTTTCTTT
>NA|NA|TRBJ2-1|14|TRBV7-9
CASSLVTGSSEQFF
TGTGCCAGCAGCTTAGTAACGGGATCGAGCGAGCAGTTCTTC
>NA|NA|TRBJ2-7|13|TRBV6-1
CASSEWGPVGQYF
TGTGCCAGCAGTGAATGGGGGCCCGTAGGGCAGTACTTC
>few|NA|TRBJ1-5|13|TRBV7-6
CASSLRGNQPQHF
TGTGCCAGCAGCTTACGGGGAAATCAGCCCCAGCATTTT
>NA|TRBD1|TRBJ2-3|15|TRBV9
CASSVVGQHTDTQYF
TGTGCCAGCAGCGTAGTGGGACAGCACACAGATACGCAGTATTTT
>NA|TRBD1|TRBJ1-2|13|TRBV27
CASSLWTGAGYTF
TGTGCCAGCAGTTTATGGACAGGGGCCGGCTACACCTTC
>once|NA|TRBJ2-7|14|TRBV27
CASSLYPGLYEQYF
TGTGCCAGCAGTTTATATCCAGGGCTTTACGAGCAGTACTTC
>NA|NA|TRBJ2-5|12|TRBV2
CASSGFRETQYF
TGTGCCAGCAGTGGGTTTCGGGAGACCCAGTACTTC
>NA|NA|TRBJ2-3|13|TRBV7-9
CASSFGVTDTQYF
TGTGCCAGCAGCTTCGGGGTCACAGATACGCAGTATTTT
>NA|TRBD2|TRBJ2-7|17|TRBV4-2
CASSQQPRAGGLYEQYF
TGTGCCAGCAGCCAACAACCCCGAGCGGGGGGGCTCTACGAGCAGTACTTC
>NA|NA|TRBJ2-2|16|TRBV5-6
CASSLYEGGITGELFF
TGTGCCAGCAGCTTATACGAGGGGGGGATCACCGGGGAGCTGTTTTTT
>NA|NA|TRBJ2-1|16|TRBV15
CATSRDLTTSYNEQFF
TGTGCCACCAGCAGAGATTTGACTACCTCCTACAATGAGCAGTTCTTC
>few|TRBD1|TRBJ1-1|14|TRBV7-6
CASSWGQGNTEAFF
TGTGCCAGCAGCTGGGGACAGGGCAACACTGAAGCTTTCTTT
>NA|TRBD1|TRBJ2-7|14|TRBV30
CAWRGTGRLYEQYF
TGTGCCTGGAGGGGGACAGGGAGGCTCTACGAGCAGTACTTC
>NA|NA|TRBJ1-3|17|TRBV9
CASSQRLQVRSGNTIYF
TGTGCCAGCAGCCAACGTCTACAGGTACGCTCTGGAAACACCATATATTTT
>NA|NA|TRBJ1-6|15|TRBV6-5
CASRAGSSYNSPLHF
TGTGCCAGCAGGGCGGGTAGCTCCTATAATTCACCCCTCCACTTT
>NA|TRBD1|TRBJ2-2|16|TRBV4-1
CASRPGQGRNTGELFF
TGCGCCAGCAGGCCGGGACAGGGGAGAAACACCGGGGAGCTGTTTTTT
>NA|TRBD1|TRBJ2-7|14|TRBV7-9
CSSSIGTGGGEQYF
TGTTCCAGCAGCATCGGGACAGGGGGCGGCGAGCAGTACTTC
>NA|TRBD1|TRBJ1-3|15|TRBV9
CASTRGTGVTNTIYF
TGTGCCAGCACCCGGGGGACAGGTGTAACCAACACCATATATTTT
>NA|TRBD2|TRBJ2-5|16|TRBV7-9
CSSSFLAGGHQETQYF
TGTTCCAGCAGCTTTCTAGCGGGGGGACACCAAGAGACCCAGTACTTC